This is a list of T cell receptor beta chains from one sample in a study of memory CD4+ T cells and cytomegalovirus serostatus. Some clones are missing from TCRdb's copy, which holds only in-frame ones; the method was immunoSEQ multiplex PCR. The sample includes roughly 84,000 clones, 80% seen only once; the top ten take roughly 0.85%. Sequenced input: memory CD4+ T cells from blood. These receptors were obtained from an adult in good health and CMV-seronegative. Both conserved end residues are part of each CDR3. Fields, in order: clone size, V gene, J gene, D gene, CDR3 protein, CDR3 DNA. A D gene is named only where the DNA matches it firmly. Not every row has a clone size; where given, it reads once, few, many or a size class.

>.|TRBV4-1|TRBJ2-3|TRBD1
CASSQDGQGANTQYF
TGCGCCAGCAGCCAAGATGGACAGGGGGCTAATACGCAGTATTTT
>.|TRBV19|TRBJ1-2|TRBD1
CASSTGQDNHYGYTF
TGTGCCAGTAGTACCGGACAGGACAACCACTATGGCTACACCTTC
>.|TRBV19|TRBJ1-2|.
CASSIGAGVDYGYTF
TGTGCCAGTAGTATCGGGGCGGGTGTCGACTATGGCTACACCTTC
>.|TRBV4-1|TRBJ2-2|.
CASSQGPLNTGELFF
TGCGCCAGCAGCCAAGGGCCCCTAAACACCGGGGAGCTGTTTTTT
>.|TRBV5-1|TRBJ2-1|TRBD2
CASSWRVAGDNEQFF
TGCGCCAGCAGCTGGAGGGTGGCGGGGGACAATGAGCAGTTCTTC
>once|TRBV5-8|TRBJ2-3|TRBD2
CASSPGTSGGGTDTQYF
TGTGCCAGCAGCCCGGGGACTAGCGGGGGAGGCACAGATACGCAGTATTTT
>few|TRBV6-6|TRBJ1-2|.
CASSGPNYGYTF
TGTGCCAGCAGTGGACCCAACTATGGCTACACCTTC
>.|TRBV4-1|TRBJ2-5|.
CASSQEASFAQYF
TGCGCCAGCAGCCAAGAAGCGTCTTTTGCCCAGTACTTC
>.|TRBV19|TRBJ1-2|TRBD1
CASSGTGPFYTF
TGTGCCAGTAGTGGGACAGGGCCATTCTACACCTTC
>few|TRBV2|TRBJ2-5|.
CASNSLVQETQYF
TGTGCCAGCAACAGCCTAGTCCAAGAGACCCAGTACTTC
>few|TRBV10-3|TRBJ1-1|TRBD1
CAISEQGGETEAFF
TGTGCCATCAGTGAGCAAGGGGGCGAAACTGAAGCTTTCTTT
>.|TRBV7-6|TRBJ2-3|.
CASSFGLGGTDTQYF
TGTGCCAGCAGCTTTGGCCTGGGGGGCACAGATACGCAGTATTTT
>.|TRBV7-7|TRBJ2-2|TRBD1
CASSRDRAGELFF
TGTGCTAGCAGCCGGGACAGGGCCGGGGAGCTGTTTTTT
>.|TRBV14|TRBJ2-3|TRBD1
CASSQFGGTGGLDTQYF
TGTGCCAGCAGCCAATTTGGCGGGACAGGGGGCCTGGATACGCAGTATTTT
>few|TRBV6-5|TRBJ1-2|.
CASRGTYNYGYTF
TGTGCCAGCAGAGGGACCTATAACTATGGCTACACCTTC
>many|TRBV15|TRBJ1-6|TRBD1
CATSALQGAASPLHF
TGTGCCACCAGCGCCCTACAGGGGGCAGCGTCACCCCTCCACTTT
>.|TRBV5-1|TRBJ2-5|.
CASSSSGAGARETQYF
TGCGCCAGCAGCTCCTCTGGCGCGGGGGCGCGAGAGACCCAGTACTTC
>few|TRBV7-9|TRBJ2-2|.
CASSYNTGELFF
TGTGCCAGCAGCTACAACACCGGGGAGCTGTTTTTT
>few|TRBV27|TRBJ1-1|.
CASTFEGGPAFF
TGTGCCAGCACTTTCGAGGGGGGCCCGGCTTTCTTT
>.|TRBV6-6|TRBJ2-7|.
CASSYSPWQEFYEQYF
TGTGCCAGCAGTTACTCCCCCTGGCAGGAATTCTACGAGCAGTACTTC
>.|TRBV5-1|TRBJ2-7|TRBD2
CASSPSGTSVYEQYF
TGCGCCAGCAGCCCATCCGGGACTAGCGTCTACGAGCAGTACTTC
>.|TRBV5-4|TRBJ2-5|.
CASSPSRGETQYF
TGTGCCAGCAGCCCGAGCCGGGGTGAGACCCAGTACTTC
>.|TRBV7-2|TRBJ1-5|TRBD1
CASSSMGGQGRQPQHF
TGTGCCAGCAGCTCGATGGGGGGACAGGGGAGACAGCCCCAGCATTTT
>once|TRBV18|TRBJ1-4|.
CASQQGGYEKLFF
TGTGCCAGCCAACAGGGTGGTTATGAAAAACTGTTTTTT
>.|TRBV5-1|TRBJ2-6|.
CASSTLGAVSSGANVLTF
TGCGCCAGCAGCACTCTTGGGGCGGTGAGCTCTGGGGCCAACGTCCTGACTTTC
>.|TRBV6-5|TRBJ1-2|.
CASSYGRTDANYGYTF
TGTGCCAGCAGTTACGGTCGGACAGATGCTAACTATGGCTACACCTTC
>.|TRBV6-6|TRBJ1-4|.
CASSAFEKLFF
TGTGCCAGCAGTGCTTTTGAAAAACTGTTTTTT
>.|TRBV5-5|TRBJ1-2|TRBD1
CASSGWTGTYGYTF
TGTGCCAGCAGCGGCTGGACAGGGACCTATGGCTACACCTTC
>.|TRBV7-9|TRBJ2-5|.
CASRRGARETQYF
TGTGCCAGCAGACGGGGGGCACGGGAGACCCAGTACTTC
>.|TRBV6-1|TRBJ1-3|.
CASSEIVGYSPGNTIYF
TGTGCCAGCAGTGAAATTGTCGGGTATTCCCCTGGAAACACCATATATTTT
>.|TRBV7-3|TRBJ2-3|.
CASRATYSTDTQYF
TGTGCCAGCAGGGCGACGTATAGCACAGATACGCAGTATTTT
>.|TRBV18|TRBJ1-1|.
CASSPSTSTVAFF
TGTGCCAGCTCACCATCGACTTCGACGGTAGCTTTCTTT
>.|TRBV6-5|TRBJ1-2|.
CASRTVGEGYGYTF
TGTGCCAGCAGGACGGTTGGGGAGGGCTATGGCTACACCTTC